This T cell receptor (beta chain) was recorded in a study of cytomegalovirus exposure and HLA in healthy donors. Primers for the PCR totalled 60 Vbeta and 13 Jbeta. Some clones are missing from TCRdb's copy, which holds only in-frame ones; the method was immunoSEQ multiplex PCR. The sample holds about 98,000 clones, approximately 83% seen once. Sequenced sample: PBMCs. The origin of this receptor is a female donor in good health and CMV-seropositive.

In DNA form, the CDR3 reads TGTGCCAGCAGCGGTGGACAGGGGAACACTGAAGCTTTCTTT. It is translated as CASSGGQGNTEAFF. This sequence joins TRBV9 and TRBJ1-1, with 8 bases fitting TRBD1. Germline V gene lookup returns CDR1 SGDLS and CDR2 YYNGEE. The CDR3 sequence is 14 residues long. V lost 3 bases and J lost 1; bases outside the gene matches: 2.